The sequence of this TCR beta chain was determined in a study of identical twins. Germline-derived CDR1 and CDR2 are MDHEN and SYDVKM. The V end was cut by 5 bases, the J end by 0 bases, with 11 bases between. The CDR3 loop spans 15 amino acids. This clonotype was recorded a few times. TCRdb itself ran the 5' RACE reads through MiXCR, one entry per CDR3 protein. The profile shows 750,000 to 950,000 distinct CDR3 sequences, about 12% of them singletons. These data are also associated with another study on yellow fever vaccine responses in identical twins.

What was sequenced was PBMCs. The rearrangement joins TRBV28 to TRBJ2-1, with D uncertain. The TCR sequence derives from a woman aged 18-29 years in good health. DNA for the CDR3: TGTGCCAGCAGTCCCATTTGGGGCTCCTACAATGAGCAGTTCTTC. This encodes CASSPIWGSYNEQFF.